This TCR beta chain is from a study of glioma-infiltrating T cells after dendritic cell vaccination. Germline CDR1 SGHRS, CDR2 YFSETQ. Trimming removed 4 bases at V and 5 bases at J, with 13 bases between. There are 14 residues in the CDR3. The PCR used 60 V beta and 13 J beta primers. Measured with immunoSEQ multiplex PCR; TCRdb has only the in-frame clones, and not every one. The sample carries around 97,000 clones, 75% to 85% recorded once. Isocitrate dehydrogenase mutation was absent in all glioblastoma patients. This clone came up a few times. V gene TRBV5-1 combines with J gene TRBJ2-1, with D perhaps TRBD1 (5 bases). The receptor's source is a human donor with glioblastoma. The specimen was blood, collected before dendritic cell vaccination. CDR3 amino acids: CASSPTVQDNEQFF. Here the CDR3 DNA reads TGCGCCAGCAGCCCTACGGTACAGGACAATGAGCAGTTCTTC.